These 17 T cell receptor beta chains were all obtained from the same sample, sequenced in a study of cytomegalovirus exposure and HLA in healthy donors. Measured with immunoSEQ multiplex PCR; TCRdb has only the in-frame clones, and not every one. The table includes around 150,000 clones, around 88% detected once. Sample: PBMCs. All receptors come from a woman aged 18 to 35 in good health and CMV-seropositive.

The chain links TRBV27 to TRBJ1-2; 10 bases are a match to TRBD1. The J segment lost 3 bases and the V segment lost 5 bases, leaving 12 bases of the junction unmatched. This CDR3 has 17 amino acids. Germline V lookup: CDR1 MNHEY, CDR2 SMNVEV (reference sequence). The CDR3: CASSPSAGTGVYYGYTF. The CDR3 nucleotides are TGTGCCAGCAGTCCATCGGCCGGGACAGGGGTTTACTATGGCTACACCTTC.

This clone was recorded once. Written as DNA, the CDR3 is TGCGCCAGCAGCCAATTGACCGGGACTAGCCATCTCTACGAGCAGTACTTC. Protein product: CASSQLTGTSHLYEQYF. V is TRBV4-1 and J is TRBJ2-7; 9 positions agree with TRBD2. CDR1 is MGHRA and CDR2 is YSYEKL in the germline V gene. The CDR3 sequence is 17 residues long. J gave up 3 bases and V 2 bases, and 11 bases lay outside the gene matches.

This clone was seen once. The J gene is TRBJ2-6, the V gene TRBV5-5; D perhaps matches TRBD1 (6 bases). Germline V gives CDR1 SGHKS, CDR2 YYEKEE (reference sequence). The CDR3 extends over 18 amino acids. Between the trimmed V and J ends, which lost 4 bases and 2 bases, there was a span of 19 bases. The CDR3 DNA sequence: TGTGCCAGCAGCGAGGTCGGACAGACCACCACTGGGGCCAACGTCCTGACTTTC. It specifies CASSEVGQTTTGANVLTF.

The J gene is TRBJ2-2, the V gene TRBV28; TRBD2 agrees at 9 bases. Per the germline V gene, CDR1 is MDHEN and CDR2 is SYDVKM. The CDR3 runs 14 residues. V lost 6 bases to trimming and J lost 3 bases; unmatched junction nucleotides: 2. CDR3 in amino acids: CASRGLAYTGELFF. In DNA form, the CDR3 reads TGTGCCAGCAGAGGACTAGCGTACACCGGGGAGCTGTTTTTT.

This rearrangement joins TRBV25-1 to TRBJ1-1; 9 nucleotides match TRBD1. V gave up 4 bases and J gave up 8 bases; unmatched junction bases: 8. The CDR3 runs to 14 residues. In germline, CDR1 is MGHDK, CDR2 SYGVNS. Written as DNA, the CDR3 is TGTGCCAGCAGTGTGACAGGGGGTGCGACGGAAGCTTTCTTT. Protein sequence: CASSVTGGATEAFF.

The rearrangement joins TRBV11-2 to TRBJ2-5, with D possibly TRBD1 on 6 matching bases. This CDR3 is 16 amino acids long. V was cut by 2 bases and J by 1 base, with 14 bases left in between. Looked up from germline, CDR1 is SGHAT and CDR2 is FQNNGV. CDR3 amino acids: CASSLMGGQSQETQYF. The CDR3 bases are TGTGCCAGCAGCTTAATGGGCGGACAGAGCCAAGAGACCCAGTACTTC.

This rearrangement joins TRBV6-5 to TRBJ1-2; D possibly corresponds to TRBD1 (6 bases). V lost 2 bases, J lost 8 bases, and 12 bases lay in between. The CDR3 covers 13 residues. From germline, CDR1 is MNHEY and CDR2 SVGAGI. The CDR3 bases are TGTGCCAGCAGTTACACAGCAACAGGGGGCTACACCTTC. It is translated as CASSYTATGGYTF.

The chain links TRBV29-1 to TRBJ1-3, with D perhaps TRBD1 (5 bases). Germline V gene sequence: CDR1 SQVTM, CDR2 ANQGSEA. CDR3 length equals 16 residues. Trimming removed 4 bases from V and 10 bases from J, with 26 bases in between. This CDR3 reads CSVGTGDVVSSETIYF. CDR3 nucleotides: TGCAGCGTTGGTACAGGAGATGTGGTGTCGAGCGAGACCATATATTTT.

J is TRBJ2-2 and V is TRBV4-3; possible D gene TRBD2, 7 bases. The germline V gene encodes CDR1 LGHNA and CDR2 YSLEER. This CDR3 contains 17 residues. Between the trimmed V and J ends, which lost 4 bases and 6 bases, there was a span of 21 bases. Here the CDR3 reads CASSRAFEGGGPGELFF. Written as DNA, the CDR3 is TGCGCCAGCAGCCGGGCCTTCGAGGGGGGGGGCCCCGGGGAGCTGTTTTTT.

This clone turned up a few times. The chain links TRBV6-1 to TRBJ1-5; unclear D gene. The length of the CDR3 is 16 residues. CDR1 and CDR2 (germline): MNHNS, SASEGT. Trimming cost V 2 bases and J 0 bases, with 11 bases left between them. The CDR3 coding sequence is TGTGCCAGCAGTGAATTTCGGGGATATAGCAATCAGCCCCAGCATTTT. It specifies CASSEFRGYSNQPQHF.

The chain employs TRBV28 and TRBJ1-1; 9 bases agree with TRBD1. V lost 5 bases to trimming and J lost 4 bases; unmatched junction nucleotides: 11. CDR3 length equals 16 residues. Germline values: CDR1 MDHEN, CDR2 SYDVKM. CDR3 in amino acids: CASSIRTGARSTEAFF. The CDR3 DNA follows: TGTGCCAGCAGTATAAGGACAGGGGCAAGATCCACTGAAGCTTTCTTT.

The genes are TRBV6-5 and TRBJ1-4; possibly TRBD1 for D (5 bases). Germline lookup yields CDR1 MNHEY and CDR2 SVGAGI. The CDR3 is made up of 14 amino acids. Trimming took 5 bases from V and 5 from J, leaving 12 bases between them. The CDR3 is CASSPGEGNEKLFF. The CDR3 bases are TGTGCCAGCAGTCCCGGGGAGGGGAATGAAAAACTGTTTTTT.

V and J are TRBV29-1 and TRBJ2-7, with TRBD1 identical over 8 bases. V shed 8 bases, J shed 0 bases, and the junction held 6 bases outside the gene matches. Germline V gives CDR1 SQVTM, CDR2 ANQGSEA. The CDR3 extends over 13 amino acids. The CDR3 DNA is TGCAGCCCTTGGACAGGGAGCTCCTACGAGCAGTACTTC. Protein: CSPWTGSSYEQYF.

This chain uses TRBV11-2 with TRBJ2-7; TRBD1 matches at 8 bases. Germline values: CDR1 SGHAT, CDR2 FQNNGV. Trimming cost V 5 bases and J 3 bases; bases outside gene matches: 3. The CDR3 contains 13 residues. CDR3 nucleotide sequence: TGTGCCAGCAGCCCCGACAGGGGCTACGAGCAGTACTTC. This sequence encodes CASSPDRGYEQYF.

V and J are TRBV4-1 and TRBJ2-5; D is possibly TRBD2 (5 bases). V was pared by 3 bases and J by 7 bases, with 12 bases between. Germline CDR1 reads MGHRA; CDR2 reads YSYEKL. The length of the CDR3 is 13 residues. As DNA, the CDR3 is TGCGCCAGCAGCCAGCTCACCCGGGGGACCCAGTACTTC. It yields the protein CASSQLTRGTQYF.

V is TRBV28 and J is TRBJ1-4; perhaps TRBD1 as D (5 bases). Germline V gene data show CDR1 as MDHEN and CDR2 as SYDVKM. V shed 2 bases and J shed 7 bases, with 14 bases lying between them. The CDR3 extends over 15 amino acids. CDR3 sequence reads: CASSLPGGEGEKLFF. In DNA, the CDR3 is TGTGCCAGCAGTTTACCGGGGGGGGAGGGTGAAAAACTGTTTTTT.

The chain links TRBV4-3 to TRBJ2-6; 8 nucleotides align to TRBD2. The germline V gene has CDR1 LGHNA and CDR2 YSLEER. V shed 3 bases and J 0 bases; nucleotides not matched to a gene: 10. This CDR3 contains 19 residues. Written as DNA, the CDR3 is TGCGCCAGCAGCCACGAACTAGCGGCGGGGGCCTCTGGGGCCAACGTCCTGACTTTC. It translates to CASSHELAAGASGANVLTF.